The T cell receptor beta chain under discussion was sequenced for a study of T cells in Graves' hyperthyroidism and ophthalmopathy. Findings and limits, study-wide: Most thyroid clonotypes with frequency above 0.001 were detected in blood.

The TCR beta CDR3 regions underwent amplification using RNA transcripts as the source. First-round RT-PCR targeting the TCR CDR3 was performed with the HTBI primer set. TCRdb processed the multiplex PCR reads anew with MiXCR; each CDR3 protein has one entry. The top ten hold around 7.5% of the sample, which has a few hundred thousand distinct CDR3 sequences, less than 20% seen once. It was considered stable Graves' hyperthyroidism when ophthalmopathy did not progress within 18 months. Uncontrolled infection, other autoimmune disease, pregnancy or lactation excluded patients. In the case of this clonotype: Antigen unknown.

The CDR3 has 16 amino acids. The V gene end was trimmed by 4 bases and the J gene end by 1 base; junction bases not matched to a gene: 7. CDR1 and CDR2 from the germline V gene are SEHNR and FQNEAQ (reference sequence). The sequenced sample was blood. The TCR sequence derives from a woman aged 30 to 39 with Graves' hyperthyroidism. V gene TRBV7-9 combines with J gene TRBJ2-3; TRBD2 matches 8 bases. Here the CDR3 DNA reads TGTGCCAGCAGCTCAGTAGCGGGAAGGGGCACAGATACGCAGTATTTT. This encodes CASSSVAGRGTDTQYF.